This T cell receptor (beta chain) was captured by sequencing in a study of OX40 agonist ivuxolimab in advanced cancers. Study background: Anti-PD-1, anti-PD-L1 or anti-CTLA-4 therapy given earlier was allowed, and roughly 40% had some. Whole-study results and caveats: The authors did not determine the antigen specificity of the expanded peripheral T cells.

Method: immunoSEQ multiplex PCR; TCRdb's copy keeps in-frame clones and lacks some. The sample shows about 79,000 clones, 70% to 85% of them seen only once. Prior autoimmune disease or systemic immunosuppression barred patients. Remarks on this clone: No antigen is known for it.

The CDR3 is 16 amino acids. The germline V gene has CDR1 MDHEN and CDR2 SYDVKM. V dropped 4 bases and J dropped 6; count of bases not matched to a gene: 8. Sequenced here: CD4+ or CD8+ T cells sorted from blood, sampled in a trial of the OX40 agonist ivuxolimab. V gene TRBV28 combines with J gene TRBJ2-3; 12 bases align to TRBD2. This TCR derives from an adult with an advanced solid tumor such as melanoma, head and neck, liver or kidney cancer. In nucleotides, the CDR3 is TGTGCCAGCAGTTCCATACTAGCGGGAGGACCCGATACGCAGTATTTT. Translation: CASSSILAGGPDTQYF. The entire variable domain, with the rest obtained from reference TRBV28 and TRBJ2-3, is as follows: DVKVTQSSRYLVKRTGEKVFLECVQDMDHENMFWYRQDPGLGLRLIYFSYDVKMKEKGDIPEGYSVSREKKERFSLILESASTNQTSMYLCASSSILAGGPDTQYFGPGTRLTVL.